Below are 20 T cell receptor beta chains sequenced from a single sample in a study of shared clonotypes between healthy human individuals. The assay was immunoSEQ multiplex PCR, and TCRdb's table has in-frame clones only and misses some. Altogether millions of clones are present, 85% to 95% being singletons, with the ten largest covering approximately 0.4%. The material sequenced was naive CD4+ T cells from PBMCs. Subset given: CD45RA+ positively selected. The receptor set was obtained from a man aged 18 to 29 in good health. Some clones in this sample may be carry-over from other donors' samples.

Here the CDR3 reads CASSFLAGFGEQFF. DNA of the CDR3: TGTGCCAGCAGCTTCCTAGCGGGATTTGGTGAGCAGTTCTTC. The chain uses TRBV7-9 and TRBJ2-1; 9 bases line up with TRBD2. The CDR3 spans 14 residues. Germline lookup yields CDR1 SEHNR and CDR2 FQNEAQ (reference sequence). V was clipped by 3 bases and J by 9 bases; unmatched bases: 6.

The chain employs TRBV19 and TRBJ1-2; no reliable D call. The germline CDR1 and CDR2 sequences are LNHDA and SQIVND (reference sequence). Trimming shortened V by 5 bases and J by 2 bases, and 12 bases separated the two germline ends. This CDR3 has 14 amino acids. The CDR3 DNA is TGTGCCAGTAGTCCCCATGGGAGGAACTATGGCTACACCTTC. Protein sequence: CASSPHGRNYGYTF.

The chain has TRBV2 and TRBJ2-1; TRBD1 might be the D (6 bases). This CDR3 spans 14 amino acids. Deletions cut 2 bases from V and 6 bases from J, with 11 bases between. Per germline, CDR1 SNHLY and CDR2 FYNNEI. The CDR3 sequence is CASSERQATNEQFF. Here the CDR3 DNA reads TGTGCCAGCAGTGAAAGACAGGCAACCAATGAGCAGTTCTTC.

This chain connects TRBV28 to TRBJ2-1; D gene uncertain. Germline CDR1 MDHEN, CDR2 SYDVKM. V lost 8 bases and J lost 3, with 5 bases in between. The CDR3 covers 11 residues. The CDR3 region is CASRDYNEQFF. The DNA of the CDR3 is TGTGCCAGCCGTGACTACAATGAGCAGTTCTTC.

The rearrangement joins TRBV4-3 to TRBJ2-3; D is possibly TRBD2 (6 bases). The CDR3 extends over 17 amino acids. Germline V lookup: CDR1 LGHNA, CDR2 YSLEER. V gave up 1 base and J gave up 1 base, with 15 bases separating them. The CDR3 loop is CASSQAGYPSGTDTQYF. The DNA for the CDR3 is TGCGCCAGCAGCCAAGCGGGATACCCTAGCGGCACAGATACGCAGTATTTT.

V gene TRBV29-1 combines with J gene TRBJ2-7; 7 bases map to TRBD1. The V segment lost 7 bases and the J segment 0 bases; nucleotides outside the gene matches: 6. This CDR3 is built from 13 residues. Germline CDR1 is SQVTM and CDR2 is ANQGSEA. The CDR3 loop reads CSARTGGSYEQYF. CDR3 in DNA: TGCAGCGCAAGGACAGGTGGCTCCTACGAGCAGTACTTC.

The chain uses TRBV11-3 and TRBJ2-1, with 10 nucleotides matching TRBD2. The germline V gene encodes CDR1 SGHNT and CDR2 YENEEA. The ends lost 5 bases at V and 7 bases at J; junction bases unmatched: 11. The CDR3 sequence is 16 residues long. The CDR3 loop is CASSREGTSVVNEQFF. Here the CDR3 DNA reads TGTGCCAGCAGCCGAGAGGGGACTAGCGTAGTAAATGAGCAGTTCTTC.

CDR3 in DNA: TGCAGCGTTGGTTCCGTCTATGAGCAGTACTTC. Protein sequence: CSVGSVYEQYF. The chain recombines TRBV29-1 with TRBJ2-7, with D uncertain. CDR1 and CDR2 (germline): SQVTM, ANQGSEA. The length of the CDR3 is 11 residues. Trimming removed 4 bases from V and 7 bases from J, with 11 bases in between.

J is TRBJ2-7 and V is TRBV28, with 10 bases matching TRBD1. V dropped 4 bases and J dropped 4; count of bases not matched to a gene: 13. Germline CDR1 and CDR2: MDHEN and SYDVKM. The CDR3 runs to 17 residues. CDR3 amino acids: CASSSTAGTGALYEQYF. In nucleotides, the CDR3 is TGTGCCAGCAGTTCTACCGCCGGGACAGGGGCCTTGTACGAGCAGTACTTC.

The rearrangement uses TRBV12-5 and TRBJ2-5, with 11 bases aligning to TRBD2. J was trimmed by 4 bases and V by 7 bases; bases with no gene match: 11. Germline lookup yields CDR1 LGHNT and CDR2 FRNRAP. The CDR3 sequence is 16 residues long. The CDR3 spells CASAPIAGGPRETQYF. The CDR3 DNA is TGTGCTAGTGCCCCTATAGCGGGAGGGCCCCGAGAGACCCAGTACTTC.

V and J are TRBV7-3 and TRBJ2-3; 12 bases are shared with TRBD2. Germline V gene data show CDR1 as SGHTA and CDR2 as FQGTGA. The trim removed 6 bases at V and 1 base at J, leaving 2 bases unmatched. The length of the CDR3 is 15 residues. This CDR3 is CASRASGRGTDTQYF. The DNA for the CDR3 is TGTGCCAGCAGGGCTAGCGGGAGGGGCACAGATACGCAGTATTTT.

The chain combines TRBV9 with TRBJ2-5, with 11 bases that match TRBD1. The ends lost 4 bases at V and 4 bases at J; junction bases unmatched: 9. CDR1 SGDLS and CDR2 YYNGEE come from the germline V gene. The CDR3 spans 16 residues. The CDR3 DNA follows: TGTGCCAGCAGCTCCGGGACAGGGGGGGGCGTAGAGACCCAGTACTTC. This translates into CASSSGTGGGVETQYF.

The chain recombines TRBV5-4 with TRBJ2-5, with D perhaps matching TRBD2 (7 bases). Per germline, CDR1 SGHNT and CDR2 YYREEE (reference sequence). CDR3 size: 17 residues. Trimming took off 0 bases at V and 1 base at J, with 16 bases between the two ends. CDR3 nucleotide sequence: TGTGCCAGCAGCTTGGGCCAACAGGGCGGGGGCCAAGAGACCCAGTACTTC. This translates into CASSLGQQGGGQETQYF.

The chain has TRBV4-3 and TRBJ1-1; no firm D call. Germline CDR1 LGHNA, CDR2 YSLEER. V dropped 0 bases and J dropped 5 bases, with 7 bases sitting between them. The CDR3 loop spans 13 amino acids. CDR3 nucleotide sequence: TGCGCCAGCAGCCAAGACCCTTTTACTGAAGCTTTCTTT. Residues: CASSQDPFTEAFF.

The chain links TRBV6-1 to TRBJ2-4; either TRBD1 or TRBD2 may supply D (6 bases each). Germline V gene lookup returns CDR1 MNHNS and CDR2 SASEGT. This CDR3 is 15 amino acids long. The V gene lost 0 bases and the J gene lost 2 bases, with 8 bases spanning the gap. CDR3 residues: CASSEAGGSKNIQYF. CDR3 coding DNA: TGTGCCAGCAGTGAAGCAGGGGGGTCCAAAAACATTCAGTACTTC.

This chain links TRBV2 with TRBJ2-7, with D unclear. The CDR3 loop spans 12 amino acids. Germline lookup yields CDR1 SNHLY and CDR2 FYNNEI. V was cut by 6 bases and J by 1 base, with 7 bases left in between. Here the CDR3 DNA reads TGTGCCAGCAGGGACGTTTCCTACGAGCAGTACTTC. The encoded protein is CASRDVSYEQYF.

V usage is TRBV19 and J usage is TRBJ1-2, with 11 bases that match TRBD1. This CDR3 region has 17 residues. With V trimmed by 6 bases and J by 8 bases, 17 bases remained unmatched. The V gene's germline CDR1 is LNHDA and CDR2 SQIVND (reference sequence). CDR3 DNA: TGTGCCAGTAGCGCCCCGGGACAGGGGGTGAATTGGGGAGGCTACACCTTC. This gives the protein CASSAPGQGVNWGGYTF.

The J gene is TRBJ1-2, the V gene TRBV7-9; D is unclear. Trimming left V 5 bases short and J 3 bases short, with 4 bases between. Germline CDR1 SEHNR, CDR2 FQNEAQ (reference sequence). The CDR3 length is 11 residues. CDR3 nucleotide sequence: TGTGCCAGCAGCCAAGACTATGGCTACACCTTC. It translates to CASSQDYGYTF.

Worth noting for this clone: The sample carries other DNA sequences with the same CDR3. The chain carries TRBV7-2 and TRBJ2-3; D may be TRBD1 (5 bases). The germline gives CDR1 SGHTA, CDR2 FQGNSA. The CDR3 consists of 14 residues. Deletions cut 3 bases from V and 2 bases from J, with 9 bases between. CDR3 loop: CASSFTGITDTQYF. The CDR3, as DNA: TGTGCCAGCAGCTTTACAGGAATCACAGATACGCAGTATTTT.

The chain uses TRBV18 and TRBJ1-1, with 12 bases identical to TRBD1. The CDR3 runs to 15 residues. Losses at the gene ends were 3 bases for V and 7 bases for J; bases not matched to a gene: 6. Looked up from germline, CDR1 is KGHSH and CDR2 is LQKENI. The CDR3 DNA follows: TGTGCCAGCTCACCGGGGACAGGGGGCTTAGGTGAAGCTTTCTTT. Amino acid sequence: CASSPGTGGLGEAFF.